The 16 T cell receptor beta chains presented below share a single source sample, sequenced in a study of OX40 agonist ivuxolimab in advanced cancers. The protocol was immunoSEQ multiplex PCR, while the TCRdb copy is restricted to in-frame clones and leaves out a portion. The sample has about 82,000 clones, over 85% seen once; the top ten hold about 0.61%. The sample here was CD4+ or CD8+ T cells sorted from blood, taken in a trial of the OX40 agonist ivuxolimab. The receptors derive from an adult with an advanced solid tumor such as melanoma, head and neck, liver or kidney cancer.

The chain recombines TRBV10-3 with TRBJ2-3; the match to TRBD2 covers 9 bases. The CDR3 has 17 amino acids. Trimming took 3 bases from V and 4 from J; bases not matched to a gene: 11. From germline, CDR1 is ENHRY and CDR2 SYGVKD. The CDR3 nucleotides read TGTGCCATCAGTGAAACAGGGACTAGCCAAACGGCAGATACGCAGTATTTT. Protein: CAISETGTSQTADTQYF.

This chain connects TRBV19 to TRBJ1-2, with D unresolved. The V end was cut by 3 bases, the J end by 7 bases, with 9 bases between. The CDR3 length is 12 residues. Germline V gene lookup returns CDR1 LNHDA and CDR2 SQIVND (reference sequence). Written as DNA, the CDR3 is TGTGCCAGTAGTATTCTGGGCGCTGGCTACACCTTC. Its protein product is CASSILGAGYTF.

The chain employs TRBV7-8 and TRBJ1-1, with D perhaps matching TRBD1 (5 bases). V was shortened by 3 bases and J by 7 bases, with 12 bases between the two germline ends. CDR3 length equals 13 residues. The germline gives CDR1 SGHVS, CDR2 FQNEAQ. In DNA, the CDR3 is TGTGCCAGCAGCTTCACAGGACACCTTGAAGCTTTCTTT. Translating it yields CASSFTGHLEAFF.

In the case of this clone: Here the CDR3 omits its conserved ending phenylalanine or tryptophan, so a read error is the likely source. The V call is TRBV7-9, the J call TRBJ1-1; a possible D gene is TRBD1 (5 bases). The V gene's germline CDR1 is SEHNR and CDR2 FQNEAQ (reference sequence). CDR3 length equals 14 residues. V was shortened by 5 bases and J by 1 base, with 11 bases between the two germline ends. In DNA, the CDR3 is TGTGCCAGCAGCATCGGGGCCCAGAACACTGAAGCTTTCTCT. Translation: CASSIGAQNTEAFS.

This chain joins TRBV6-6 and TRBJ1-2, with D hard to call. Trimming left V 8 bases short and J 4 bases short, with 8 bases between. Germline V lookup: CDR1 MNHNY, CDR2 SVGAGI (reference sequence). The CDR3 has 11 amino acids. The CDR3 sequence: CASAPGYGYTF. The CDR3 coding sequence is TGTGCCAGCGCCCCGGGCTATGGCTACACCTTC.

As to this clone: Other DNA sequences from this sample encode an identical CDR3 as well. The chain joins TRBV20-1 to TRBJ2-5; D call uncertain. From germline, CDR1 is DFQATT and CDR2 SNEGSKA (reference sequence). The CDR3 is made up of 11 amino acids. The germline V and J ends were trimmed by 1 base and 5 bases, with 5 bases remaining between them. This CDR3 is CSARVGETQYF. The CDR3 DNA reads TGCAGTGCTAGAGTAGGGGAGACCCAGTACTTC.

This clone came up once. This chain links TRBV6-6 with TRBJ2-4, with TRBD1 as a possible D gene (6 bases). Trimming left V 7 bases short and J 1 base short, with 17 bases between. Per germline, CDR1 MNHNY and CDR2 SVGAGI (reference sequence). The CDR3 has 16 amino acids. CDR3 in amino acids: CASTNLQGRAKNIQYF. The CDR3 DNA follows: TGTGCCAGCACCAATTTACAGGGACGGGCCAAAAACATTCAGTACTTC.

V gene TRBV7-3 combines with J gene TRBJ2-3; 7 bases match TRBD1. J gave up 3 bases and V 5 bases, and 8 bases lay outside the gene matches. Germline CDR1 and CDR2: SGHTA and FQGTGA. The CDR3 contains 15 residues. The CDR3, as DNA: TGTGCCAGCAGCCTGGGACAGCCAAATACAGATACGCAGTATTTT. Translation: CASSLGQPNTDTQYF.

This chain uses TRBV5-4 with TRBJ1-2; D perhaps matches TRBD1 (5 bases). The CDR3 loop spans 14 amino acids. Germline CDR1 and CDR2: SGHNT and YYREEE (reference sequence). V was shortened by 0 bases and J by 4 bases, with 10 bases between the two germline ends. The CDR3 region is CASSLGGLGYGYTF. CDR3 coding DNA: TGTGCCAGCAGCTTGGGGGGGTTAGGCTATGGCTACACCTTC.

V gene TRBV19 combines with J gene TRBJ2-3; 7 bases are shared with TRBD2. Germline loops: CDR1 LNHDA, CDR2 SQIVND (reference sequence). V gave up 10 bases and J gave up 1 base; unmatched junction bases: 17. The CDR3 has 17 amino acids. Here the CDR3 reads CATLARLSGIGTDTQYF. DNA for the CDR3: TGTGCCACTCTGGCTCGGCTAAGCGGGATCGGCACAGATACGCAGTATTTT. The whole variable domain, remainder taken from reference TRBV19 and TRBJ2-3, is DGGITQSPKYLFRKEGQNVTLSCEQNLNHDAMYWYRQDPGQGLRLIYYSQIVNDFQKGDIAEGYSVSREKKESFPLTVTSAQKNPTAFYLCATLARLSGIGTDTQYFGPGTRLTVL.

V gene TRBV7-3 combines with J gene TRBJ2-2; 8 bases line up with TRBD1. Germline V gene sequence: CDR1 SGHTA, CDR2 FQGTGA. This CDR3 has 13 residues. After removal of 5 bases from V and 5 bases from J, the junction contained 1 base not matched to a gene. CDR3 protein: CASSRQGTGELFF. CDR3 sequence (DNA): TGTGCCAGCAGCCGACAGGGGACCGGGGAGCTGTTTTTT.

The chain has TRBV11-2 and TRBJ2-7; TRBD2 matches 11 bases. Trimming cost V 0 bases and J 7 bases; bases outside gene matches: 2. This CDR3 contains 14 residues. Germline-derived CDR1 and CDR2 are SGHAT and FQNNGV. The CDR3: CASSLDRLAGEQYF. The DNA of the CDR3 is TGTGCCAGCAGCTTAGACCGACTAGCGGGGGAGCAGTACTTC. The full variable domain, in which reference TRBV11-2 and TRBJ2-7 provide the parts outside the CDR3, is EAGVAQSPRYKIIEKRQSVAFWCNPISGHATLYWYQQILGQGPKLLIQFQNNGVVDDSQLPKDRFSAERLKGVDSTLKIQPAKLEDSAVYLCASSLDRLAGEQYFGPGTRLTVT.

The rearrangement uses TRBV5-6 and TRBJ2-5, with 10 bases fitting TRBD1. This CDR3 has 14 amino acids. Germline V lookup: CDR1 SGHDT, CDR2 YYEEEE. With V trimmed by 4 bases and J by 4 bases, 4 bases remained unmatched. CDR3 amino acids: CASSRTGGGETQYF. The CDR3 DNA sequence: TGTGCCAGCAGCCGGACAGGGGGTGGAGAGACCCAGTACTTC. The variable domain in full, with the rest retrieved from reference TRBV5-6 and TRBJ2-5, is DAGVTQSPTHLIKTRGQQVTLRCSPKSGHDTVSWYQQALGQGPQFIFQYYEEEERQRGNFPDRFSGHQFPNYSSELNVNALLLGDSALYLCASSRTGGGETQYFGPGTRLLVL.

The CDR3 spells CASSVWVGTDTQYF. CDR3 DNA: TGTGCCAGCAGTGTGTGGGTGGGCACAGATACGCAGTATTTT. The gene calls are TRBV6-1 and TRBJ2-3; D uncertain. The CDR3 runs 14 residues. The germline CDR1 and CDR2 sequences are MNHNS and SASEGT. V lost 4 bases and J 1 base, leaving 9 bases between the germline ends.

The gene calls are TRBV5-5 and TRBJ2-1, with 11 nucleotides matching TRBD2. With V trimmed by 4 bases and J by 3 bases, 3 bases remained unmatched. The CDR3 runs to 15 residues. From germline, CDR1 is SGHKS and CDR2 YYEKEE (reference sequence). CDR3 sequence reads: CASSAGLADYNEQFF. The CDR3 DNA reads TGTGCCAGCAGCGCGGGACTAGCGGACTACAATGAGCAGTTCTTC.

A few counts support this clone. The V and J genes are TRBV7-3 and TRBJ1-1; D not resolved. Germline-derived CDR1 and CDR2 are SGHTA and FQGTGA. Trimming removed 2 bases at V and 4 bases at J, with 11 bases between. This CDR3 spans 14 amino acids. The CDR3 DNA reads as TGTGCCAGCAGCTTAGGAGGGATGGGCACTGAAGCTTTCTTT. Amino acids: CASSLGGMGTEAFF.